The sequence of this T cell receptor beta chain was determined in a study of blood T cell repertoires in COVID-19. Overall study: Researchers got acute and convalescent COVID-19 samples from the United States, Italy and Spain. T cells, B-cell-depleted T cells, or PBMCs supplied cDNA or gDNA.

This CDR3 contains 16 residues. Germline CDR1 reads SGHDN; CDR2 reads FVKESK. The V end lost 1 base, the J end lost 3 bases, and 13 bases lay between the germline ends. In the study's own analysis: By means of reference gene primer amplification, nucleated cell counts were estimated. The table came from immunoSEQ multiplex PCR; TCRdb's copy has only in-frame clones and leaves some out. Clone size and V and J calls were adopted from that table, with D and trimming inferred from the DNA. This repertoire shows about 250,000 clones, around 82% found once; its top ten account for about 4.5%. The V and J genes are TRBV14 and TRBJ2-1; possible D gene TRBD1, 6 bases. Sequencing input: peripheral blood. This TCR was sampled from a man aged 50 to 60 with active or convalescent COVID-19. CDR3 bases: TGTGCCAGCAGCCAAGGCCTCGGACAGCGCTACAATGAGCAGTTCTTC. It is translated as CASSQGLGQRYNEQFF.